These 21 T cell receptor beta chains were all obtained from the same sample, sequenced in a study of cytomegalovirus exposure and HLA in healthy donors. Primers for the PCR totalled 60 Vbeta and 13 Jbeta. Clones were read by immunoSEQ multiplex PCR, and TCRdb kept only the in-frame ones, dropping some. In the table there are approximately 130,000 clones, 80% to 90% of which are singletons. Sequenced sample: PBMCs. These receptors were collected from a man aged 35-49 years in good health and CMV-seronegative.

The V and J genes are TRBV2 and TRBJ1-2; 7 bases match TRBD1. The V gene end was trimmed by 0 bases and the J gene end by 2 bases; junction bases not matched to a gene: 0. Germline loops: CDR1 SNHLY, CDR2 FYNNEI. The CDR3 is made up of 14 amino acids. The CDR3 protein is CASSEAGQNYGYTF. The CDR3 DNA reads TGTGCCAGCAGTGAAGCGGGACAGAACTATGGCTACACCTTC.

The chain employs TRBV9 and TRBJ2-1, with 9 bases fitting TRBD2. The CDR3 extends over 15 amino acids. Trimming took 2 bases from V and 6 from J; bases not matched to a gene: 6. Germline CDR1 SGDLS, CDR2 YYNGEE. This CDR3 reads CASSVGRGGGNEQFF. CDR3 DNA sequence: TGTGCCAGCAGCGTGGGGCGGGGGGGCGGCAATGAGCAGTTCTTC.

As to this clone: An end of the junction does not agree with germline; a read error may underlie this. V usage is TRBV5-6 and J usage is TRBJ2-6; a weak D match, TRBD1 (6 bases). The CDR3 totals 19 residues. The germline gives CDR1 SGHDT, CDR2 YYEEEE. The CDR3 nucleotides read TGTGCCAGCACACCCCGTCCGGGACAAGCCTCCCCTGGGGCCAACGGCCTGACTTTC. It yields the protein CASTPRPGQASPGANGLTF. The complete variable domain, with remaining parts taken from reference TRBV5-6 and TRBJ2-6, reads DAGVTQSPTHLIKTRGQQVTLRCSPKSGHDTVSWYQQALGQGPQFIFQYYEEEERQRGNFPDRFSGHQFPNYSSELNVNALLLGDSALYLCASTPRPGQASPGANGLTFGAGSRLTVL.

This clone was observed a few times. The junction departs from the called germline gene at one end, perhaps through a read error. The chain couples TRBV7-7 to TRBJ2-1, with 12 bases lining up with TRBD2. The germline V gene encodes CDR1 SSHAT and CDR2 FNYEAQ (reference sequence). The CDR3 extends over 16 amino acids. CDR3 loop: CASSLASSGRDNEQFF. CDR3 sequence (DNA): TGTGCTAGCAGCTTAGCGTCTAGCGGGAGGGACAATGAGCAGTTCTTC.

V and J are TRBV4-3 and TRBJ1-2; D ambiguous. With 0 bases removed from V and 5 bases from J, the gap between germline ends came to 10 bases. This CDR3 region has 14 residues. In germline, CDR1 is LGHNA, CDR2 YSLEER. This chain's CDR3 is CASSQEVLSYGYTF. In nucleotides, the CDR3 is TGCGCCAGCAGCCAAGAAGTTCTCAGTTATGGCTACACCTTC.

Only a few counts were recorded for this clone. The chain recombines TRBV19 with TRBJ2-3; TRBD2 aligns across 11 bases. CDR3 length equals 16 residues. The junction had 4 bases not matched to a gene; V was cut back by 1 base and J by 4 bases. Per the germline V gene, CDR1 is LNHDA and CDR2 is SQIVND (reference sequence). The CDR3 bases are TGTGCCAGTAGTATAGGTTCTAGCGGGAGGCCAGATACGCAGTATTTT. This gives the protein CASSIGSSGRPDTQYF.

V usage is TRBV2 and J usage is TRBJ2-3, with a weak D call TRBD1 (6 bases). Germline CDR1 and CDR2: SNHLY and FYNNEI. V lost 11 bases, J lost 0 bases, and 12 bases lay in between. The CDR3 runs to 13 residues. The CDR3 DNA reads as TGTGCCGGAAGGACAGTCAGCACAGATACGCAGTATTTT. As protein: CAGRTVSTDTQYF.

The CDR3 loop reads CASTPGGTAEAFF. The CDR3 nucleotides read TGTGCCAGCACCCCAGGGGGAACCGCTGAAGCTTTCTTT. V usage is TRBV6-6 and J usage is TRBJ1-1; 7 nucleotides line up with TRBD1. CDR1 is MNHNY and CDR2 is SVGAGI in the germline V gene (reference sequence). J gave up 6 bases and V 7 bases, and 8 bases lay outside the gene matches. This CDR3 is built from 13 residues.

The chain uses TRBV18 and TRBJ1-1; 8 nucleotides agree with TRBD1. J lost 1 base, V lost 0 bases, and 1 base had no gene match. The CDR3 extends over 15 amino acids. Germline V gives CDR1 KGHSH, CDR2 LQKENI. In nucleotides, the CDR3 is TGTGCCAGCTCACCACCGGGGACAGGGAACACTGAAGCTTTCTTT. Protein product: CASSPPGTGNTEAFF.

This clone was counted once. This chain joins TRBV14 and TRBJ2-1, with D possibly being TRBD2 (5 bases). The CDR3 covers 14 residues. V shed 1 base and J shed 10 bases, with 14 bases lying between them. The germline gives CDR1 SGHDN, CDR2 FVKESK. The CDR3 here is CASSQGGLLYEQFF. The CDR3 region has the DNA TGTGCCAGCAGCCAAGGAGGGTTACTATACGAGCAGTTCTTC.

V and J are TRBV6-6 and TRBJ2-5; 8 bases map to TRBD2. Trimming cost V 6 bases and J 1 base; bases outside gene matches: 4. CDR1 and CDR2 (germline): MNHNY, SVGAGI (reference sequence). The CDR3 runs to 14 residues. As DNA, the CDR3 is TGTGCCAGCAGCGTAGCGGGGCCCCAAGAGACCCAGTACTTC. This gives the protein CASSVAGPQETQYF.

The chain has TRBV6-5 and TRBJ1-4, with D possibly matching TRBD1 (5 bases). The CDR3 loop spans 16 amino acids. V lost 0 bases and J lost 5, with 13 bases in between. In germline, CDR1 is MNHEY, CDR2 SVGAGI. CDR3 sequence: CASSYSSDSGNEKLFF. The CDR3 nucleotides read TGTGCCAGCAGTTACTCATCTGACAGCGGGAATGAAAAACTGTTTTTT.

This clone came up a few times. V usage is TRBV15 and J usage is TRBJ1-2; 8 bases map to TRBD1. CDR1 and CDR2 (germline): LNHNV, YYDKDF (reference sequence). The CDR3 totals 15 residues. The V segment lost 5 bases and the J segment 4 bases; nucleotides outside the gene matches: 9. The CDR3 reads CATSPVRGRSYGYTF. DNA of the CDR3: TGTGCCACCAGCCCCGTCAGGGGGCGCAGCTATGGCTACACCTTC.

This rearrangement joins TRBV28 to TRBJ1-3; tentatively, D is TRBD1 (6 bases). V dropped 4 bases and J dropped 9 bases, with 19 bases sitting between them. Germline-derived CDR1 and CDR2 are MDHEN and SYDVKM. The CDR3 sequence is 15 residues long. The CDR3 is CASSSPGHHPGTIYF. In nucleotides, the CDR3 is TGTGCCAGCAGTTCTCCGGGACACCATCCAGGCACCATATATTTT.

Of note for this clone: Additional DNA sequences in this sample encode the identical CDR3. The V gene is TRBV18, the J gene TRBJ1-2, with D perhaps matching TRBD1 (5 bases). Per germline, CDR1 KGHSH and CDR2 LQKENI. V dropped 3 bases and J dropped 4 bases, with 12 bases sitting between them. This CDR3 has 14 amino acids. For the CDR3, the DNA is TGTGCCAGCTCACCTTTGGAGGGGAGCTATGGCTACACCTTC. Translation gives CASSPLEGSYGYTF.

The chain uses TRBV28 and TRBJ1-2; tentatively, D is TRBD1 (5 bases). The V and J ends lost 9 bases and 5 bases respectively, with 10 bases between them. Germline CDR1 is MDHEN and CDR2 is SYDVKM. This CDR3 comprises 11 residues. The DNA for the CDR3 is TGTGCCAGTCAGGGCCAATATGGCTACACCTTC. Protein sequence: CASQGQYGYTF.

Only one count was recorded for this clone. V and J are TRBV6-6 and TRBJ2-7; D ambiguous. The germline V and J ends were trimmed by 5 bases and 2 bases, with 10 bases remaining between them. Germline V gives CDR1 MNHNY, CDR2 SVGAGI (reference sequence). There are 13 residues in the CDR3. CDR3 sequence (DNA): TGTGCCAGCAGTCCCGGGTCTGCCTACGAGCAGTACTTC. This gives the protein CASSPGSAYEQYF.

The chain joins TRBV19 to TRBJ1-2; possibly TRBD1 for D (6 bases). CDR3 length: 15 amino acids. CDR1 and CDR2 (germline): LNHDA, SQIVND (reference sequence). V shed 7 bases and J shed 4 bases, with 19 bases lying between them. CDR3 DNA: TGTGCCAGTACCCCACCCTGGCAGGGGACCTATGGCTACACCTTC. Translating gives CASTPPWQGTYGYTF.

This clone showed up just once. The CDR3 region has the DNA TGTGCCAGCGGTGGGGCAAGCTTTAATGAAAAACTGTTTTTT. As protein: CASGGASFNEKLFF. This chain joins TRBV25-1 and TRBJ1-4; D perhaps matches TRBD1 (5 bases). The V gene's germline CDR1 is MGHDK and CDR2 SYGVNS. Trimming pared 8 bases from V and 4 bases from J, leaving 14 bases between. The CDR3 loop spans 14 amino acids.

This chain uses TRBV6-6 with TRBJ1-2, with D maybe TRBD1 (5 bases). The CDR3 is made up of 15 amino acids. CDR1 and CDR2 from the germline V gene are MNHNY and SVGAGI (reference sequence). Between the trimmed V and J ends, which lost 6 bases and 7 bases, there was a span of 21 bases. This CDR3 reads CASRGPGEGSVGYTF. The CDR3 DNA reads as TGTGCCAGCAGGGGGCCGGGGGAGGGTAGTGTTGGCTACACCTTC.

In this sample, this clone turned up a few times. The rearrangement uses TRBV27 and TRBJ2-7; D not resolved. V lost 5 bases and J lost 6, with 17 bases in between. The CDR3 sequence is 14 residues long. Germline lookup yields CDR1 MNHEY and CDR2 SMNVEV (reference sequence). CDR3 DNA: TGTGCCAGCAGTCCGCTAACCCCGGGTTCCGAGCAGTACTTC. Amino acid sequence: CASSPLTPGSEQYF.